Presented here are 14 T cell receptor beta chains from one specimen sequenced in a study of blood T cells in healthy people across ages. A second PCR, run for about 7 to 11 cycles, used a sample-barcoded 5' primer plus a J-beta primer mix. One entry per CDR3 protein, called by TCRdb with MiXCR from the 5' RACE reads. The data show around 780,000 distinct CDR3 sequences, 20% to 30% seen once. These data were also filed under a second study, of T cells of mothers and their children.

The sequenced material came from blood. Receptors originate from a boy aged 5 to 17 in good health.

The genes are TRBV4-1 and TRBJ2-1; D gene unclear. The CDR3 extends over 16 amino acids. The germline CDR1 and CDR2 sequences are MGHRA and YSYEKL. V was cut by 0 bases and J by 7 bases, with 16 bases left in between. This CDR3 reads CASSQDRKAMGNEQFF. The DNA of the CDR3 is TGCGCCAGCAGCCAAGATCGAAAGGCAATGGGGAATGAGCAGTTCTTC.

This clonotype was seen only a few times. V is TRBV6-5 and J is TRBJ2-6, with D uncertain. The CDR3 length is 13 residues. V dropped 5 bases and J dropped 5 bases, with 7 bases sitting between them. CDR1 is MNHEY, CDR2 SVGAGI, per germline. The CDR3 DNA sequence: TGTGCCAGCAGTCCCCTCCGGGCCAACGTCCTGACTTTC. Its translation is CASSPLRANVLTF.

This rearrangement joins TRBV15 to TRBJ1-5; D may be TRBD1 (5 bases). Germline V gene data show CDR1 as LNHNV and CDR2 as YYDKDF (reference sequence). V lost 6 bases to trimming and J lost 2 bases, with 17 bases between them. This CDR3 region has 16 residues. The CDR3 region is CATSGGTVIGNQPQHF. In DNA, the CDR3 is TGTGCCACCAGTGGGGGGACTGTCATAGGCAATCAGCCCCAGCATTTT.

In its sample, this clonotype was seen a few times. V and J are TRBV28 and TRBJ1-2, with D possibly TRBD1 on 5 matching bases. Germline CDR1 MDHEN, CDR2 SYDVKM. V was pared by 4 bases and J by 0 bases, with 21 bases between. This CDR3 is built from 18 residues. CDR3 loop: CASSSPGWMGQANYGYTF. The CDR3 bases are TGTGCCAGCAGTTCCCCTGGGTGGATGGGGCAGGCTAACTATGGCTACACCTTC.

The chain recombines TRBV3-1 with TRBJ2-5, with 10 bases identical to TRBD2. The CDR3 extends over 15 amino acids. The V gene's germline CDR1 is LGHDT and CDR2 YNNKEL (reference sequence). Losses at the gene ends were 2 bases for V and 6 bases for J; bases not matched to a gene: 6. The CDR3 loop reads CASSQSSGGMKTQYF. CDR3 bases: TGTGCCAGCAGCCAATCTAGCGGGGGAATGAAGACCCAGTACTTC.

The chain combines TRBV30 with TRBJ2-7; tentative D call: TRBD1 (6 bases). Trimming cost V 4 bases and J 3 bases, with 10 bases left between them. The CDR3 is 12 amino acids. From germline, CDR1 is GTSNPN and CDR2 SVGIG (reference sequence). CDR3 region: CAWMGAGYEQYF. CDR3 DNA: TGTGCCTGGATGGGGGCGGGCTACGAGCAGTACTTC.

A few counts support this clonotype. A read error may produce the germline difference seen at one junction end. The chain combines TRBV2 with TRBJ2-6; 11 nucleotides match TRBD2. Germline CDR1 reads SNHLY; CDR2 reads FYNNEI. This CDR3 has 16 amino acids. The CDR3 nucleotides are TGTGCCAGCAGACTAGCGGGAGCTGCTGGGGCCGACGTCCTGACTTTC. It specifies CASRLAGAAGADVLTF.

This rearrangement joins TRBV27 to TRBJ1-6, with a weak D call TRBD1 (6 bases). Germline CDR1 is MNHEY and CDR2 is SMNVEV (reference sequence). Trimming left V 6 bases short and J 9 bases short, with 12 bases between. The CDR3 covers 13 residues. The CDR3 region is CASSLNRASPLHF. Written as DNA, the CDR3 is TGTGCCAGCAGCCTTAACAGGGCTTCACCCCTCCACTTT.

The V and J genes are TRBV5-1 and TRBJ2-5; no clear D. CDR3 length: 14 amino acids. The V gene lost 3 bases and the J gene lost 1 base, with 10 bases spanning the gap. Germline CDR1 is SGHRS and CDR2 is YFSETQ. The CDR3 DNA sequence: TGCGCCAGCAGCTCACAGAGCCTCCAAGAGACCCAGTACTTC. As protein: CASSSQSLQETQYF.

This clonotype was counted a few times. The chain joins TRBV11-2 to TRBJ2-1; 9 nucleotides agree with TRBD2. This CDR3 contains 19 residues. The V segment lost 2 bases and the J segment 0 bases; nucleotides outside the gene matches: 11. Germline CDR1 and CDR2: SGHAT and FQNNGV. The CDR3 sequence: CASSLSRLAELSSYNEQFF. The CDR3 DNA sequence: TGTGCCAGCAGCTTATCCCGACTAGCGGAGCTAAGCTCCTACAATGAGCAGTTCTTC. Combining the CDR3 with reference TRBV11-2 and TRBJ2-1 gives the whole variable domain EAGVAQSPRYKIIEKRQSVAFWCNPISGHATLYWYQQILGQGPKLLIQFQNNGVVDDSQLPKDRFSAERLKGVDSTLKIQPAKLEDSAVYLCASSLSRLAELSSYNEQFFGPGTRLTVL.

This clonotype showed up just a few times. V is TRBV29-1 and J is TRBJ1-4, with 10 bases identical to TRBD1. CDR3 size: 14 residues. The V gene's germline CDR1 is SQVTM and CDR2 ANQGSEA. V shed 6 bases and J 5 bases; nucleotides not matched to a gene: 6. In DNA, the CDR3 is TGCAGCGTAAGCCGGGACAGGGGAAATGAAAAACTGTTTTTT. Translated: CSVSRDRGNEKLFF.

This clonotype was detected a few times. The chain has TRBV9 and TRBJ2-5; 8 bases fit TRBD1. The J call may be faulty, since TRBJ2-7 better matches the DNA end. This CDR3 is built from 14 residues. Germline assignment: CDR1 SGDLS and CDR2 YYNGEE. DNA for the CDR3: TGTGCCAGCAGCGCCGGACAGGGCTGGAACGAGCAGTACTTC. This encodes CASSAGQGWNEQYF.

The chain links TRBV5-1 to TRBJ2-5; a weak D match, TRBD2 (5 bases). CDR1 is SGHRS and CDR2 is YFSETQ in the germline V gene. Trimming shortened V by 5 bases and J by 5 bases, and 16 bases separated the two germline ends. This CDR3 has 14 residues. CDR3: CASSSDPLVETQYF. The CDR3 DNA reads TGCGCCAGCAGTAGCGATCCTCTCGTGGAGACCCAGTACTTC.

The chain uses TRBV10-3 and TRBJ1-1, with D possibly being TRBD1 (5 bases). CDR3 size: 14 residues. V was shortened by 4 bases and J by 4 bases, with 13 bases between the two germline ends. Germline CDR1 is ENHRY and CDR2 is SYGVKD. CDR3 loop: CAISAMQGSTEAFF. CDR3 bases: TGTGCCATCAGTGCGATGCAGGGTAGCACTGAAGCTTTCTTT.